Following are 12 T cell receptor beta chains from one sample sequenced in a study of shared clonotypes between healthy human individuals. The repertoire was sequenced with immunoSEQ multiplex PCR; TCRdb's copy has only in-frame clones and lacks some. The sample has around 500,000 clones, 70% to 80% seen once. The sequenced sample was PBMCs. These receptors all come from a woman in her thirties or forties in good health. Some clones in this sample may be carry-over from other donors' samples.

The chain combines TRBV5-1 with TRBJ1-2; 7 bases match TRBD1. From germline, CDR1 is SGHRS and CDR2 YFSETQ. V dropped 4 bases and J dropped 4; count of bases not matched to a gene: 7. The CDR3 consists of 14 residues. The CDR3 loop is CASSRDRGVYGYTF. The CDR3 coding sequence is TGCGCCAGCAGCCGGGACAGAGGGGTCTATGGCTACACCTTC. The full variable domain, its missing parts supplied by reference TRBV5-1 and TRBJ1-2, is KAGVTQTPRYLIKTRGQQVTLSCSPISGHRSVSWYQQTPGQGLQFLFEYFSETQRNKGNFPGRFSGRQFSNSRSEMNVSTLELGDSALYLCASSRDRGVYGYTFGSGTRLTVV.

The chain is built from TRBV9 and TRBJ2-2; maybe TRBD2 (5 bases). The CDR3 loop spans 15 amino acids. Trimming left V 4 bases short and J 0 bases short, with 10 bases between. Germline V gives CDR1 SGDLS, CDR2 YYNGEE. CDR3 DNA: TGTGCCAGCAGCCCCGCGGGCGCGAACACCGGGGAGCTGTTTTTT. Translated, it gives CASSPAGANTGELFF.

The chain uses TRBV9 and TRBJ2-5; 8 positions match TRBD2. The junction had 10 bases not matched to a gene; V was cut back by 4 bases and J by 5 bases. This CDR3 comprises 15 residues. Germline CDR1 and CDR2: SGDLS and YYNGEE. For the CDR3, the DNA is TGTGCCAGCAGCCCGACAGCGGGAGTCGGGGAGACCCAGTACTTC. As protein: CASSPTAGVGETQYF.

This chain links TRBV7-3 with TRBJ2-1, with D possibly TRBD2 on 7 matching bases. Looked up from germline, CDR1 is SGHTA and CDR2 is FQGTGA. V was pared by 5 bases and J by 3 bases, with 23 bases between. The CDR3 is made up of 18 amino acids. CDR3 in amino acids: CASSPRRGGRIGYNEQFF. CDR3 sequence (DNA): TGTGCCAGCAGCCCGCGGAGGGGGGGGCGGATCGGCTACAATGAGCAGTTCTTC.

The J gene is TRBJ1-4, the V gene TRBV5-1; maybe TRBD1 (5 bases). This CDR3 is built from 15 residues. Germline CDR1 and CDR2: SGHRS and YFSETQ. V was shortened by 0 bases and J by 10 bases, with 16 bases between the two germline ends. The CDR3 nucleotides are TGCGCCAGCAGCTTGGACACTTGGGACGTCGGAAAACTGTTTTTT. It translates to CASSLDTWDVGKLFF.

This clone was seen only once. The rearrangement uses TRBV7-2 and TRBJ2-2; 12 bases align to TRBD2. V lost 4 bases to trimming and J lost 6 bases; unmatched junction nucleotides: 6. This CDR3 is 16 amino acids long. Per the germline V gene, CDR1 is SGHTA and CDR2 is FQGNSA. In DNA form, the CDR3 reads TGTGCCAGCAGCTCCCGACTAGCGGGAGCCCCCGGGGAGCTGTTTTTT. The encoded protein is CASSSRLAGAPGELFF.

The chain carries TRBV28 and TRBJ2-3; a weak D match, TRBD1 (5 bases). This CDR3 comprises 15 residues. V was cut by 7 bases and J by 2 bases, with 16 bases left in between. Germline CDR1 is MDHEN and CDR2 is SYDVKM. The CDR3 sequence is CASTQRGDNTDTQYF. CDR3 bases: TGTGCCAGCACCCAAAGGGGTGACAACACAGATACGCAGTATTTT.

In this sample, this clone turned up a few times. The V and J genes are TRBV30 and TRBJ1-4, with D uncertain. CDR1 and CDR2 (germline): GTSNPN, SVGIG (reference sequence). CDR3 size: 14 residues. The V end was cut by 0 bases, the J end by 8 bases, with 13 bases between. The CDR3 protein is CAWSVPPIGEKLFF. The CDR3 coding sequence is TGTGCCTGGAGTGTACCCCCAATCGGAGAAAAACTGTTTTTT.

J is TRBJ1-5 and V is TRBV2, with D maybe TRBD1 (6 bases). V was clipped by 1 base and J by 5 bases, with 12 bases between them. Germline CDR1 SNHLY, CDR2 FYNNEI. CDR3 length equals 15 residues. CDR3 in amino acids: CASSEEGGAYQPQHF. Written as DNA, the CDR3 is TGTGCCAGCAGTGAAGAGGGGGGGGCCTATCAGCCCCAGCATTTT.

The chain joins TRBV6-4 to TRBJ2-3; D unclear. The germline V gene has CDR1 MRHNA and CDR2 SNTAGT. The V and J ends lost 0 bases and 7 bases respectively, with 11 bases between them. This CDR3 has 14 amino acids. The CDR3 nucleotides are TGTGCCAGCAGTGACTCGATCCCAAAATATACGCAGTATTTT. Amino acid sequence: CASSDSIPKYTQYF.

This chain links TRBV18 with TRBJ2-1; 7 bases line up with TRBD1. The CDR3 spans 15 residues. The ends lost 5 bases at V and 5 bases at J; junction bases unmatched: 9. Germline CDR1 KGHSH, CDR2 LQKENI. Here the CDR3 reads CASSERDRADNEQFF. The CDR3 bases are TGTGCCAGCTCAGAACGCGACAGGGCGGACAATGAGCAGTTCTTC.

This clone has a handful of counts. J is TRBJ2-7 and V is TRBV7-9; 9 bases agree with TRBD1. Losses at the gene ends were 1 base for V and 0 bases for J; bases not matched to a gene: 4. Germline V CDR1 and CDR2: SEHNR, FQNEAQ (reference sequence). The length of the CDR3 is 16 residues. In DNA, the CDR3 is TGTGCCAGCAGCTTAGGGACAGGGGTTAACTCCTACGAGCAGTACTTC. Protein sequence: CASSLGTGVNSYEQYF.